This record covers a single T cell receptor (beta chain). The antigen it binds to is not known. Per-base quality was not reported, and no clone a single base away is much larger than it. Clipping removes 4 bases from V and 6 bases from J, with 14 as the unmatched junction base count. CDR1 LGHNA and CDR2 YNFKEQ are derived from the germline V gene. The CDR3, from cysteine to phenylalanine, totals 18 residues. The retained sequence is limited to the CDR3, 54 bases, with the frame set at the first base. In total, just over 650 healthy bone marrow donors made up the cohort. All cohort members were sampled while nominally healthy, although unrecorded immune exposures were likely present. The donor tested CMV seronegative, placing the donor among the 350 to 400 seronegative members of the cohort. Each donor provided a peripheral blood sample, and peripheral blood mononuclear cells were used for TCR beta sequencing. Genomic DNA extraction from the blood cell samples was performed with the Qiagen DNeasy Blood Extraction Kit.

Library construction relied on the immunoSEQ multiplex PCR assay. For the multiplex PCR, a mixture combining 60 forward primers for TCR Vbeta segments and 13 reverse primers for TCR Jbeta segments was used. A multiplex PCR assay on genomic DNA amplified the CDR3 region of rearranged TCR beta genes. The Illumina HiSeq System was used to sequence the amplified TCR beta libraries as 87-base-pair reads. The original pipeline was this. A later analysis counted about 82 million unique TCR beta chains across the 690 or so repertoires, and some 11 million of these chains were shared by at least two donors. Raw reads were error-corrected and collapsed into unique sequences with a nearest-neighbor algorithm that merged closely related sequences to remove PCR and sequencing errors. To assign V, D and J gene segments, CDR3 sequences were aligned to IMGT reference sequences. Each retained sequence needed at least a six-nucleotide match to both a V gene segment and a J gene segment. Rearrangements were classified as productive when the CDR3 lacked stop codons and remained in frame with V and J, and all other rearrangements were classified as non-productive. CDR3 was defined according to IMGT convention as the region running from the second conserved V-encoded cysteine to the conserved J-encoded phenylalanine. The earlier analysis of about 570 of the donors excluded any sequence lacking an unambiguous match to a single V gene segment. An earlier analysis of 587 of the donors classified V segments as functional when productive rearrangements were above 56.7% and as segregating when the standard deviation between donors was above 5%. A statistical classification framework was built for diagnosing cytomegalovirus status from the catalog of TCR beta chain sequences. A later analysis assigned V and J genes by comparing TCR nucleotide sequences with IMGT/GENE-DB human TR gene sequences. The TCRdist pipeline was used in a later analysis to assign CDR3 sequences and most-parsimonious VDJ recombination scenarios. In a later analysis, each TCR beta chain was defined by its CDR3 amino acid sequence together with its V-gene family, and reads lacking a unique V-gene family were excluded. In a later analysis, some 600 highly shared, low-generation-probability nucleotide sequences were removed to address suspected cross-contamination and a sequencing artifact. In a later analysis, a clonal expansion index was calculated for each public chain from normalized within-repertoire ranks of inferred template counts. A later analysis computed generation probabilities with a VDJ recombination model fitted to out-of-frame rearrangements, and checked the results against IGoR. In a later analysis, TCR-TCR, TCR-HLA and TCR-CMV co-occurrence was scored with hypergeometric tests, and a repertoire-size bias correction was applied to TCR pairs. To estimate false discovery rates, a later analysis permuted the HLA or CMV assignments 20 times. In a later analysis, co-occurring TCRs were grouped with DBSCAN, and TCRdist sequence similarity was added when clustering was performed within HLA-allele-positive subsets. Repertoires with fewer than 30,000 or more than 120,000 public chains, plus five repertoires with anomalous nucleotide sharing, were excluded from co-occurrence clustering. TCRdb retrieved this table from immuneACCESS and kept in-frame rearrangements only. Not all clones are present; in checked studies, unresolved V genes account for under half, and no reason is known for the remainder. V and J calls and clone size are copied from that table; D and trimming were computed from the DNA. The sample table records 95,000 to 100,000 clones; roughly three quarters of these occur just once. In total, the top ten clones hold over 6% of the sample.

The record originates from a study of cytomegalovirus exposure and HLA in healthy donors (dated by TCRdb to 2015 to 2018). About the study as a whole: An earlier analysis of 550 to 700 of the donors reported about 250 Gb of sequence data and more than 90 million unique TCR beta sequences from some 180 million T cells. Roughly five DR-DQ haplotypes were handled as single units for association and clustering, since linkage in the cohort was strong. Among 350 to 400 genotyped donors of the cohort, an average of about 240,000 unique TCR beta nucleotide sequences were sequenced per donor, roughly a sixth of them non-productive. Rather than using new phenotypic data, the later analysis identified candidate immune exposures from TCR beta sequences and from how often those sequences occurred across donors. In addition to the first cohort of 666 subjects, a separate validation cohort of 120 different subjects was used. Among the roughly 400 genotyped donors, around 81% belonged to the genetic ancestry cluster associated with self-reported Caucasian donors. To decide whether each TCR beta V gene segment behaved as functional or pseudogenic, an earlier analysis of over 500 of the donors relied on high-throughput TCR beta sequencing. The study combined high-throughput TCR immunosequencing, statistical association of individual TCRs with disease status, and machine learning to predict cytomegalovirus infection status. All discovery cohort repertoires had been generated on a single sequencing platform. Using immunosequencing, the study profiled T cell repertoires from 640 or so subjects and related those repertoires to cytomegalovirus serostatus. A later analysis re-analyzed previously published TCR beta repertoires from 500 to 700 donors and added high-resolution HLA genotyping to study TCR occurrence patterns. Donor age, sex, ethnicity and CMV serostatus were compiled alongside the repertoire data. The study aimed to test whether cataloging public T cell receptors could reveal signatures of past pathogen exposure. A later genetic analysis took genome-wide SNP genotypes for about three fifths of the 666 donors and used that subset as a discovery cohort. Roughly 300 gigabases of sequencing data and 70 million to 95 million unique TCR sequences made up an early release that covered fewer than 650 HLA-typed donors. The number of donors typed differed by locus, with roughly 629-640 for A, B, C, DRB1 and DQB1, about 500 for DQA1, 600 to 610 for DPA1, and over 400 for DPB1. HLA typing covered class I and class II loci at four-digit resolution. Broad study findings and their caveats: HLA typing was unavailable for some donors at each locus, so association tests used only the typed subset. Most CMV-associated TCR beta chains appeared to be HLA-restricted in a later analysis, and the HLA associations seemed to be driven largely by CMV exposure. In a later analysis, the rate of TCR association differed among HLA loci, with DRB1 alleles having the most associated TCRs and HLA-C alleles having the fewest. Correlated functional status among segregating V segments might be attributable to linkage disequilibrium, but an unknown experimental factor could not be ruled out. A further reported finding was that TCR beta sequences accurately predicted the HLA-A and HLA-B alleles for most subjects in the first cohort. Cytomegalovirus status was reported to be diagnosed by the classifier with high specificity and sensitivity in both the original and validation cohorts. In vitro tests confirmed that a few of the cytomegalovirus-associated TCR beta chains recognize cytomegalovirus antigens. While some public TCRs were present in many individuals, most TCR sequences turned up only very rarely across donors. Presence/absence analyses assumed roughly uniform sequencing depth across donors, an assumption that may not hold. In a later analysis, several top co-occurrence clusters were reported to appear linked to parvovirus B19, influenza, CMV and Epstein-Barr virus. In a later analysis, HLA-associated TCR beta chains were found to be more clonally expanded and to have lower generation probabilities than equally common non-associated chains. A cluster of highly shared sequence variants was judged likely to be a technical artifact of the sequencing pipeline. Some IMGT-functional V segments, including TRBV6-2 and TRBV6-3, could not be told apart with the 87-base-pair reads, so those segments were excluded. The study gave a list of under 200 TCR beta chains associated with cytomegalovirus. In this cohort, only TCR beta chains were sequenced, and detectable features were limited by the absence of alpha or paired-chain data. Assigning TCR associations to individual alleles was difficult when HLA alleles, especially DR and DQ, strongly co-occurred. Seventeen rarely observed V segments, including chromosome 9 orphons, were excluded from the earlier analysis of some 590 of the donors because counts were too low. It was suggested by the authors that the approach could potentially be generalized to other disease states and immunological phenotypes. In a later analysis, some 18,000 TCR beta sequences were associated with specific HLA alleles at a false discovery rate of 0.05. Compared with the 666-donor mean, donors in an Asian-associated ancestry cluster had fewer N-insertions in productive TCRs, according to a later genetic analysis. Immune exposure information for the cohort was limited to CMV serostatus. Broadly in line with IMGT annotations, most TCR beta V segments showed up in productive rearrangements about 87% or about 30% of the time in an earlier analysis of around 550 of the donors. V-gene and J-gene trimming of TCR beta chains was associated with a missense DCLRE1C variant in a later genetic analysis, and the association was replicated in an independent cohort.

The sample taken for sequencing was PBMCs. This TCR came from a female donor in good health and CMV-seronegative. The rearrangement joined TRBV4-2 to TRBJ2-3; 12 bases in the middle match TRBD2. The DNA sequence is as follows: TGTGCCAGCAGCCGACTGGGCACTAGCGGGGGGCTGGGTGATACGCAGTATTTT. The translation is CASSRLGTSGGLGDTQYF.